These 9 T cell receptor beta chains originate from one sample sequenced in a study of cytomegalovirus exposure and HLA in healthy donors. PCR used 60 Vbeta primers and 13 Jbeta primers. TCRdb's table, derived via immunoSEQ multiplex PCR, lists solely in-frame clones and lacks some. The table has approximately 160,000 clones, around 76% seen once; the top ten hold approximately 1.5%. The sample was PBMCs. All receptors come from a girl between 5 and 17 years old in good health and CMV-seropositive.

J is TRBJ2-5 and V is TRBV7-3; 7 bases are a match to TRBD1. CDR3 length: 13 amino acids. Trimming took 5 bases from V and 2 from J; bases not matched to a gene: 2. Per the germline V gene, CDR1 is SGHTA and CDR2 is FQGTGA. The CDR3 sequence is CASSRGQQETQYF. In DNA form, the CDR3 reads TGTGCCAGCAGCCGGGGACAGCAAGAGACCCAGTACTTC. Complete variable domain (other parts from reference TRBV7-3 and TRBJ2-5): GAGVSQTPSNKVTEKGKYVELRCDPISGHTALYWYRQSLGQGPEFLIYFQGTGAADDSGLPNDRFFAVRPEGSVSTLKIQRTERGDSAVYLCASSRGQQETQYFGPGTRLLVL.

The V gene is TRBV4-1, the J gene TRBJ2-3; a weak D match, TRBD2 (6 bases). Germline values: CDR1 MGHRA, CDR2 YSYEKL. V lost 3 bases to trimming and J lost 2 bases, with 18 bases between them. The CDR3 extends over 17 amino acids. For the CDR3, the DNA is TGCGCCAGCAGCCAGGGTTCGGGCGCGGGACCCACAGATACGCAGTATTTT. This codes for CASSQGSGAGPTDTQYF.

The gene calls are TRBV5-1 and TRBJ2-2, with D perhaps matching TRBD2 (5 bases). V was clipped by 4 bases and J by 6 bases, with 22 bases between them. Germline-derived CDR1 and CDR2 are SGHRS and YFSETQ. The CDR3 contains 17 residues. This CDR3 is CASSPPDVGVRSGELFF. As DNA, the CDR3 is TGCGCCAGCAGCCCCCCTGACGTGGGAGTGAGATCCGGGGAGCTGTTTTTT.

The gene calls are TRBV6-5 and TRBJ2-3; TRBD2 matches at 9 bases. The CDR3 consists of 14 residues. Trimming cost V 6 bases and J 2 bases; bases outside gene matches: 3. The V gene's germline CDR1 is MNHEY and CDR2 SVGAGI. The DNA of the CDR3 is TGTGCCAGCAGCATAGCGGGAGACACAGATACGCAGTATTTT. As protein: CASSIAGDTDTQYF.

The V call is TRBV7-2, the J call TRBJ2-2; D gene ambiguous. The CDR3 consists of 14 residues. From germline, CDR1 is SGHTA and CDR2 FQGNSA. V was pared by 2 bases and J by 5 bases, with 9 bases between. The CDR3 is CASSLYGETGELFF. The CDR3 DNA sequence: TGTGCCAGCAGCTTATACGGAGAGACCGGGGAGCTGTTTTTT.

V gene TRBV4-1 combines with J gene TRBJ1-4, with 10 bases lining up with TRBD1. After removal of 4 bases from V and 8 bases from J, the junction contained 4 bases not matched to a gene. CDR3 length: 14 residues. CDR1 is MGHRA and CDR2 is YSYEKL in the germline V gene. The CDR3 sequence: CASSPGQGLEKLFF. The CDR3 DNA is TGCGCCAGCAGCCCGGGACAGGGGTTAGAAAAACTGTTTTTT.

The V and J genes are TRBV10-3 and TRBJ1-1; TRBD1 matches at 11 bases. There are 15 residues in the CDR3. CDR1 is ENHRY and CDR2 is SYGVKD in the germline V gene. Trimming cost V 0 bases and J 7 bases; bases outside gene matches: 4. CDR3 sequence: CAISESGQGGIEAFF. CDR3 in DNA: TGTGCCATCAGTGAGTCGGGACAGGGGGGGATTGAAGCTTTCTTT.

This clone was seen just once. V and J are TRBV6-1 and TRBJ1-2; possibly TRBD1 for D (5 bases). CDR3 length: 14 amino acids. V was clipped by 8 bases and J by 2 bases, with 15 bases between them. The germline CDR1 and CDR2 sequences are MNHNS and SASEGT. The CDR3 region has the DNA TGTGCCAGCCGCGGGGGAGGGGACAACTATGGCTACACCTTC. Encoded protein: CASRGGGDNYGYTF.

The rearrangement joins TRBV28 to TRBJ1-1; tentatively, D is TRBD1 (5 bases). Trimming removed 3 bases at V and 1 base at J, with 12 bases between. Germline CDR1 reads MDHEN; CDR2 reads SYDVKM. There are 15 residues in the CDR3. The CDR3 DNA sequence: TGTGCCAGCAGTTTTATCACGGGGGGGAACACTGAAGCTTTCTTT. Protein product: CASSFITGGNTEAFF. The full variable domain, completed using reference TRBV28 and TRBJ1-1, is DVKVTQSSRYLVKRTGEKVFLECVQDMDHENMFWYRQDPGLGLRLIYFSYDVKMKEKGDIPEGYSVSREKKERFSLILESASTNQTSMYLCASSFITGGNTEAFFGQGTRLTVV.